This T cell receptor beta chain was profiled in a study of prognosis after radiotherapy for stage I lung cancer. This clonotype came up many times. It was by two-round multiplex PCR that TCR beta CDR3 was amplified from genomic DNA. Primers targeting each individual TRBV and TRBJ gene were applied in first-round PCR. TCRdb ran MiXCR on the multiplex PCR reads and lists one entry per CDR3 protein. The sample gives 25,000 to 30,000 distinct CDR3 sequences, roughly 41% of which show up once; 32% is in the top ten. Sequencing used PBMCs, obtained before or after stereotactic body radiation therapy (not recorded which). The TCR was taken from a donor at least 50 years old with non-small cell lung cancer.

Here the CDR3 reads CASSMTGEVQPQHF. DNA for the CDR3: TGTGCCAGCAGTATGACAGGGGAGGTTCAGCCCCAGCATTTT. The V gene is TRBV27, the J gene TRBJ1-5; 8 bases align to TRBD1. This CDR3 is built from 14 residues. Losses at the gene ends were 5 bases for V and 6 bases for J; bases not matched to a gene: 6. Germline V lookup: CDR1 MNHEY, CDR2 SMNVEV (reference sequence).